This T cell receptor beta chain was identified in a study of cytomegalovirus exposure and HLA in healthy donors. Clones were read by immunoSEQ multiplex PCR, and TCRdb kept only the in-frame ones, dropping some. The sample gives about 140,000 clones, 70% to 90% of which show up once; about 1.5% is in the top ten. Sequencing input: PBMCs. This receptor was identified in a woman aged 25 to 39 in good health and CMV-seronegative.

In DNA form, the CDR3 reads TGTGCCAGCAGTTCGGGGTCGGCTGGGGGGGCCAACGTCCTGACTTTC. Its protein product is CASSSGSAGGANVLTF. The gene calls are TRBV7-2 and TRBJ2-6; D is possibly TRBD2 (5 bases). The V gene's germline CDR1 is SGHTA and CDR2 FQGNSA. This CDR3 comprises 16 residues. Trimming left V 6 bases short and J 4 bases short, with 16 bases between.